This is a list of T cell receptor beta chains from one sample in a study of T cell repertoires in ileal Crohn's disease. TCRdb's table, derived via immunoSEQ multiplex PCR, lists solely in-frame clones and lacks some. Among 1,500 to 1,800 clones listed, about 90% were seen once. Sequencing used ileal tissue. Source of these receptors: an adult with Crohn's disease. The conserved cysteine and the conserved F or W are not part of the CDR3 here. The order of the fields is V gene, J gene, CDR3 protein.

V: TRBV6-5
J: TRBJ1-4
CDR3: ASRGTGGREKLF

V: TRBV19
J: TRBJ1-1
CDR3: ASSHTGQLNTEAF

V: TRBV30
J: TRBJ1-2
CDR3: AWTEQPNYGYT

V: TRBV7-9
J: TRBJ1-1
CDR3: ASSLDRDTEAF

V: TRBV5-6
J: TRBJ1-5
CDR3: ASSLNGRDQPQH

V: TRBV9
J: TRBJ2-5
CDR3: ASSFSAIQETQY

V: TRBV7-9
J: TRBJ2-2
CDR3: ASSTRQPASTGELF

V: TRBV5-4
J: TRBJ2-5
CDR3: ASSLASSGGRETQY

V: TRBV11-2
J: TRBJ2-5
CDR3: ASSTGPYSVKTQY

V: TRBV6-4
J: TRBJ2-2
CDR3: ASSDSWGGTGELF

V: TRBV2
J: TRBJ2-1
CDR3: ASSADGSSYNEQF

V: TRBV18
J: TRBJ2-7
CDR3: ASSPPRGSSYEQY

V: TRBV5-4
J: TRBJ2-2
CDR3: ASTQVGGVTGELF

V: TRBV2
J: TRBJ2-1
CDR3: ASRAGRVNEQF

V: TRBV11-2
J: TRBJ1-2
CDR3: ASSFQRGPNYGYT

V: TRBV5-4
J: TRBJ2-2
CDR3: ASSLPGRGNTGELF

V: TRBV19
J: TRBJ2-2
CDR3: ASSIVGLSTGELF

V: TRBV7-9
J: TRBJ1-3
CDR3: ASSLTSGNTIY

V: TRBV7-3
J: TRBJ2-1
CDR3: ASSQGRANEQF

V: TRBV6-6
J: TRBJ1-1
CDR3: ASRITGVNTEAF